This T cell receptor (beta chain) is from a study of shared clonotypes between healthy human individuals. Study context: Aged between 18 and 49, the donors were a couple of women and three men. Study results and limitations: In contrast to clonotypes shared by all four donors, non-shared clonotypes had lower generation probabilities. Specimens sampled were limited to blood, with tissue repertoires likely differing. The sharing of around 5% of naive CD4 clonotypes was seen across a few donors.

The table lists this clone with a few counts. What it binds is not known. CDR3 size: 16 residues. Looked up from germline, CDR1 is SGHDT and CDR2 is YYEEEE. With 0 bases removed from V and 3 bases from J, the gap between germline ends came to 15 bases. TCRdb keeps only in-frame clones here, not all; method: immunoSEQ multiplex PCR. This table has around 1,900,000 clones, 90% to 95% appearing once. CD8 cells classed as naive were CD45RO-negative and positively selected for CCR7, excluding terminally differentiated effector memory CD45RA+ cells. Input material: naive CD8+ T cells from PBMCs. The chain joins TRBV5-6 to TRBJ1-1; no clear D gene. The TCR comes from a man aged 18 to 29 in good health. Some clones in this sample may be carry-over from other donors' samples. As DNA, the CDR3 is TGTGCCAGCAGCTTGGTGAGGGAAGGGTTGTACACTGAAGCTTTCTTT. Amino acids: CASSLVREGLYTEAFF.